The 10 T cell receptor beta chains presented below share a single source sample, sequenced in a study of cytomegalovirus exposure and HLA in healthy donors. This PCR relied on a set of 60 Vbeta primers and 13 Jbeta primers. Assay used: immunoSEQ multiplex PCR; TCRdb lists only in-frame clones, some missing. The top ten hold approximately 1.5% of the sample, which has approximately 200,000 clones, about four fifths seen once. Sample: PBMCs. The receptors come from a girl aged 5-17 years in good health and CMV-seropositive.

The CDR3 here is CASSVMSGNEQFF. CDR3 nucleotides: TGTGCCAGCAGCGTAATGTCGGGGAATGAGCAGTTCTTC. The chain recombines TRBV9 with TRBJ2-1; a weak D match, TRBD2 (5 bases). Between the trimmed V and J ends, which lost 1 base and 7 bases, there was a span of 9 bases. There are 13 residues in the CDR3. Germline lookup yields CDR1 SGDLS and CDR2 YYNGEE. The full variable domain, with the rest looked up from reference TRBV9 and TRBJ2-1, is DSGVTQTPKHLITATGQRVTLRCSPRSGDLSVYWYQQSLDQGLQFLIQYYNGEERAKGNILERFSAQQFPDLHSELNLSSLELGDSALYFCASSVMSGNEQFFGPGTRLTVL.

CDR3 region: CASSQADRGSIGYTF. CDR3 coding DNA: TGCGCCAGCAGCCAAGCGGACAGGGGGTCAATCGGCTACACCTTC. The chain couples TRBV4-1 to TRBJ1-2; 10 nucleotides align to TRBD1. The CDR3 runs 15 residues. Germline CDR1 MGHRA, CDR2 YSYEKL. The V gene end was trimmed by 1 base and the J gene end by 8 bases; junction bases not matched to a gene: 7.

CDR3: CASSIPGLGTDTQYF. Here the CDR3 DNA reads TGTGCCAGTAGTATCCCGGGACTTGGGACAGATACGCAGTATTTT. J is TRBJ2-3 and V is TRBV19; TRBD2 is a possible D gene (6 bases). Trimming pared 3 bases from V and 3 bases from J, leaving 13 bases between. This CDR3 is built from 15 residues. Germline CDR1 reads LNHDA; CDR2 reads SQIVND (reference sequence).

This chain's CDR3 is CASSLPNSGANVLTF. The CDR3 nucleotides are TGTGCCAGCAGCTTACCCAACTCTGGGGCCAACGTCCTGACTTTC. This sequence joins TRBV7-2 and TRBJ2-6; D gene uncertain. CDR3 length: 15 amino acids. Trimming stripped 2 bases from V and 0 bases from J, with 5 bases between. The germline V gene encodes CDR1 SGHTA and CDR2 FQGNSA.

The V gene is TRBV6-1, the J gene TRBJ2-7, with D maybe TRBD2 (5 bases). Germline V gene sequence: CDR1 MNHNS, CDR2 SASEGT. V dropped 8 bases and J dropped 6 bases, with 20 bases sitting between them. This CDR3 spans 14 amino acids. This CDR3 reads CASEIRKAGSEQYF. DNA of the CDR3: TGTGCCAGCGAAATCCGAAAGGCGGGTTCCGAGCAGTACTTC.

The genes are TRBV27 and TRBJ2-3, with TRBD1 matching over 8 bases. Germline CDR1 is MNHEY and CDR2 is SMNVEV (reference sequence). The ends lost 3 bases at V and 4 bases at J; junction bases unmatched: 6. The CDR3 contains 15 residues. Here the CDR3 reads CASSLQGARPDTQYF. In DNA form, the CDR3 reads TGTGCCAGCAGTTTGCAGGGGGCGCGCCCAGATACGCAGTATTTT.

This chain joins TRBV4-3 and TRBJ2-7, with 12 bases fitting TRBD2. J gave up 1 base and V 0 bases, and 7 bases lay outside the gene matches. The CDR3 is 18 amino acids. Germline-derived CDR1 and CDR2 are LGHNA and YSLEER. The CDR3 protein is CASSQDGLAGGASYEQYF. The DNA for the CDR3 is TGCGCCAGCAGCCAAGATGGGCTAGCGGGGGGGGCATCCTACGAGCAGTACTTC.

This sequence joins TRBV5-1 and TRBJ2-3; D unclear. This CDR3 has 15 amino acids. Germline loops: CDR1 SGHRS, CDR2 YFSETQ. The ends were cut back, 5 bases at V and 2 bases at J, with 15 bases in the middle. DNA for the CDR3: TGCGCCAGCAGACCCTTAACGGAGATCACAGATACGCAGTATTTT. Translating gives CASRPLTEITDTQYF. The full variable domain, in which reference TRBV5-1 and TRBJ2-3 provide the parts outside the CDR3, is KAGVTQTPRYLIKTRGQQVTLSCSPISGHRSVSWYQQTPGQGLQFLFEYFSETQRNKGNFPGRFSGRQFSNSRSEMNVSTLELGDSALYLCASRPLTEITDTQYFGPGTRLTVL.

The rearrangement joins TRBV2 to TRBJ2-5; D not resolved. The CDR3 loop spans 12 amino acids. Trimming took 8 bases from V and 2 from J, leaving 9 bases between them. CDR1 is SNHLY and CDR2 is FYNNEI in the germline V gene. DNA of the CDR3: TGTGCCAGCCAGAGACTTCAAGAGACCCAGTACTTC. This translates into CASQRLQETQYF.

The chain joins TRBV4-1 to TRBJ2-3; D not resolved. The germline CDR1 and CDR2 sequences are MGHRA and YSYEKL. The CDR3 has 15 amino acids. The V end was cut by 0 bases, the J end by 2 bases, with 9 bases between. CDR3 bases: TGCGCCAGCAGCCAAGATCGACAAGTCACAGATACGCAGTATTTT. Protein sequence: CASSQDRQVTDTQYF.